A single sample gave rise to the 20 T cell receptor beta chains below, sequenced in a study of human T cells and chemical hapten exposure. Described time point: pre-sensitization, week 0. Indicated treatment: therapeutic diphenylcyclopropenone sensitization with weekly scalp DPC. TCRdb recomputed calls from the RACE reads with MiXCR, one row per CDR3 protein. The sample consists of about 350,000 distinct CDR3 sequences, 4.5% to 5.5% of them appearing once. Sequences were derived from whole blood, sampled in connection with sensitization to the hapten diphenylcyclopropenone (DPC). These receptors came from a woman under 30 with alopecia areata. Some clones in this sample may be carry-over from other donors' samples.

In its sample, this clonotype was seen a few times. The V and J genes are TRBV12-3 or TRBV12-4 and TRBJ1-5, with TRBD1 as a possible D gene (6 bases). The CDR3 runs 17 residues. V lost 5 bases, J lost 4 bases, and 21 bases lay in between. CDR3 residues: CASSPPTRGKKNQPQHF. The DNA of the CDR3 is TGTGCCAGCAGTCCCCCTACGAGGGGGAAAAAAAATCAGCCCCAGCATTTT.

In its sample, this clonotype was seen a few times. The chain links TRBV7-2 to TRBJ1-1; TRBD1 matches at 7 bases. The V gene's germline CDR1 is SGHTA and CDR2 FQGNSA. The V segment lost 6 bases and the J segment 6 bases; nucleotides outside the gene matches: 4. This CDR3 is built from 12 residues. The CDR3 coding sequence is TGTGCCAGCAGTCGAGACAGGGCTGAAGCTTTCTTT. This gives the protein CASSRDRAEAFF.

This clonotype was seen repeatedly, ten times or more. CDR3 loop: CASSEVIAGSTDTQYF. CDR3 DNA sequence: TGTGCCAGCAGTGAAGTAATAGCGGGGTCCACAGATACGCAGTATTTT. This chain joins TRBV6-1 and TRBJ2-3; 8 bases are a match to TRBD2. J was trimmed by 2 bases and V by 1 base; bases with no gene match: 5. Germline lookup yields CDR1 MNHNS and CDR2 SASEGT. The CDR3 loop spans 16 amino acids.

This clonotype was counted between two and nine times. The chain joins TRBV18 to TRBJ2-7; 8 bases line up with TRBD1. V lost 2 bases, J lost 2 bases, and 2 bases stayed unmatched. The V gene's germline CDR1 is KGHSH and CDR2 LQKENI. The CDR3 sequence is 14 residues long. The CDR3 DNA reads TGTGCCAGCTCACCATCACAGGGGGCCTACGAGCAGTACTTC. Translating it yields CASSPSQGAYEQYF.

The V and J genes are TRBV7-2 and TRBJ2-3; weak D call: TRBD2 (6 bases). This CDR3 region has 15 residues. CDR1 and CDR2 (germline): SGHTA, FQGNSA. The germline V and J ends were trimmed by 1 base and 6 bases, with 14 bases remaining between them. The CDR3 reads CASSLVLGSQDTQYF. The DNA of the CDR3 is TGTGCCAGCAGCTTAGTCCTCGGGAGCCAGGATACGCAGTATTTT.

This clonotype showed up just a few times. V and J are TRBV20-1 and TRBJ1-1; D is undetermined. The germline V gene encodes CDR1 DFQATT and CDR2 SNEGSKA (reference sequence). The V gene lost 0 bases and the J gene lost 10 bases, with 15 bases spanning the gap. CDR3 length: 13 amino acids. CDR3 sequence (DNA): TGCAGTGCTAGAGAGGCAGGTGGCCGGGGAGCTTTCTTT. Protein: CSAREAGGRGAFF.

This clonotype was observed at least ten times. The V call is TRBV2, the J call TRBJ2-7; tentative D call: TRBD1 (5 bases). Trimming stripped 4 bases from V and 4 bases from J, with 17 bases between. There are 15 residues in the CDR3. Germline V CDR1 and CDR2: SNHLY, FYNNEI. In DNA form, the CDR3 reads TGTGCCAGCAGTGGATACGCGGACACCCCGTACGAGCAGTACTTC. It encodes CASSGYADTPYEQYF. Variable domain in full (rest from reference TRBV2 and TRBJ2-7): EPEVTQTPSHQVTQMGQEVILRCVPISNHLYFYWYRQILGQKVEFLVSFYNNEISEKSEIFDDQFSVERPDGSNFTLKIRSTKLEDSAMYFCASSGYADTPYEQYFGPGTRLTVT.

This clonotype was recorded a few times. V usage is TRBV2 and J usage is TRBJ2-7; D unclear. The CDR3 spans 14 residues. The germline V and J ends were trimmed by 1 base and 1 base, with 8 bases remaining between them. From germline, CDR1 is SNHLY and CDR2 FYNNEI. The chain's CDR3 is CASSEVGESYEQYF. Here the CDR3 DNA reads TGTGCCAGCAGTGAAGTTGGGGAATCCTACGAGCAGTACTTC. Variable domain in full (rest from reference TRBV2 and TRBJ2-7): EPEVTQTPSHQVTQMGQEVILRCVPISNHLYFYWYRQILGQKVEFLVSFYNNEISEKSEIFDDQFSVERPDGSNFTLKIRSTKLEDSAMYFCASSEVGESYEQYFGPGTRLTVT.

This clonotype has a count of ten or more. The rearrangement joins TRBV20-1 to TRBJ2-1; TRBD1 might be the D (6 bases). In germline, CDR1 is DFQATT, CDR2 SNEGSKA (reference sequence). The CDR3 has 16 residues. The V end was cut by 6 bases, the J end by 2 bases, with 20 bases between. CDR3 in DNA: TGCAGTGCAAGCGAATCCAGGGGAAGGGCCTACAATGAGCAGTTCTTC. Translating gives CSASESRGRAYNEQFF.

This clonotype was observed at least ten times. For the CDR3, the DNA is TGTGCCAGCAGTTTAGGGCCCGCACTAGGCGGTGAGCAGTTCTTC. The encoded protein is CASSLGPALGGEQFF. V is TRBV27 and J is TRBJ2-1, with a possible D match to TRBD2 (5 bases). This CDR3 has 15 residues. Per the germline V gene, CDR1 is MNHEY and CDR2 is SMNVEV (reference sequence). Trimming took 2 bases from V and 9 from J, leaving 17 bases between them.

The chain has TRBV14 and TRBJ2-2; 12 nucleotides align to TRBD1. Germline CDR1 SGHDN, CDR2 FVKESK. V trimming: 2 bases; J trimming: 5 bases; junction bases outside the gene matches: 12. The CDR3 runs to 19 residues. This CDR3 is CASSQITGTGGLRTGELFF. The CDR3 nucleotides read TGTGCCAGCAGCCAAATTACCGGGACAGGGGGCTTAAGGACCGGGGAGCTGTTTTTT.

This clonotype was picked up many times. This chain uses TRBV29-1 with TRBJ1-2, with no clear D. The V end was cut by 7 bases, the J end by 6 bases, with 9 bases between. Germline V CDR1 and CDR2: SQVTM, ANQGSEA. The CDR3 is 10 residues long. In DNA, the CDR3 is TGCAGCGCGGAGTGGGATGGCTACACCTTC. Amino acids: CSAEWDGYTF.

Concerning this clonotype itself: A junction boundary mismatches the germline segment, possibly from a read error. The gene calls are TRBV25-1 and TRBJ1-3, with D maybe TRBD1 (6 bases). Germline CDR1 MGHDK, CDR2 SYGVNS. The CDR3 sequence is 17 residues long. The CDR3 sequence: CASSEYTGPSSGNTIYF. The CDR3 DNA sequence: TGTGCCAGCAGTGAATATACAGGGCCGAGCTCTGGAAATACCATATATTTT.

This clonotype was observed a handful of times. The chain combines TRBV11-3 with TRBJ2-2, with TRBD1 matching 10 bases. Per germline, CDR1 SGHNT and CDR2 YENEEA. With 5 bases clipped from V and 5 bases from J, the junction kept 8 bases outside the gene matches. The CDR3 is 16 amino acids. The CDR3: CASSARTGGRTGELFF. CDR3 nucleotides: TGTGCCAGCAGCGCACGGACAGGGGGAAGGACCGGGGAGCTGTTTTTT.

This clonotype was detected ten times or more. V is TRBV7-9 and J is TRBJ2-7, with D possibly being TRBD1 (6 bases). Trimming removed 4 bases at V and 2 bases at J, with 15 bases between. This CDR3 has 15 residues. Germline CDR1 and CDR2: SEHNR and FQNEAQ (reference sequence). The CDR3 spells CASSSLTGNPYEQYF. The DNA of the CDR3 is TGTGCCAGCAGCTCACTTACAGGGAACCCCTACGAGCAGTACTTC.

The table lists this clonotype with many counts. The V gene is TRBV10-3, the J gene TRBJ2-5; 8 nucleotides agree with TRBD2. Germline V gene data show CDR1 as ENHRY and CDR2 as SYGVKD. The junction had 16 bases not matched to a gene; V was cut back by 11 bases and J by 2 bases. CDR3 length: 16 amino acids. The CDR3 DNA reads TGTGCCGCCTCTTATAGCGGCGGGGGGCATCAAGAGACCCAGTACTTC. It specifies CAASYSGGGHQETQYF.

This clonotype was detected only a few times. CDR3 amino acids: CASSLGDSHDQPQHF. In DNA form, the CDR3 reads TGTGCCAGCAGTTTAGGGGACAGTCATGATCAGCCCCAGCATTTT. V gene TRBV12-3 or TRBV12-4 combines with J gene TRBJ1-5; 7 nucleotides match TRBD1. V shed 1 base and J 5 bases; nucleotides not matched to a gene: 5. The CDR3 sequence is 15 residues long.

This clonotype was detected many times. V is TRBV4-3 and J is TRBJ2-1; TRBD2 aligns across 10 bases. Germline CDR1 and CDR2: LGHNA and YSLEER. V was clipped by 3 bases and J by 4 bases; unmatched bases: 6. The CDR3 runs 16 residues. The CDR3 loop reads CASSHLLAGEYNEQFF. For the CDR3, the DNA is TGCGCCAGCAGCCACCTGCTAGCGGGAGAGTACAATGAGCAGTTCTTC.

In this sample, this clonotype turned up a few times. The chain joins TRBV6-5 to TRBJ2-7; D gene ambiguous. V was clipped by 2 bases and J by 3 bases, with 14 bases between them. The CDR3 runs 15 residues. Germline V gives CDR1 MNHEY, CDR2 SVGAGI. The CDR3 reads CASSYDRAPVYEQYF. Here the CDR3 DNA reads TGTGCCAGCAGTTACGACCGCGCCCCGGTCTACGAGCAGTACTTC.

The rearrangement uses TRBV10-3 and TRBJ1-4; TRBD1 aligns across 8 bases. The V gene end was trimmed by 5 bases and the J gene end by 4 bases; junction bases not matched to a gene: 9. The CDR3 extends over 16 amino acids. Germline V gene lookup returns CDR1 ENHRY and CDR2 SYGVKD. The CDR3 here is CAISYKPGQDNEKLFF. In DNA form, the CDR3 reads TGTGCCATCAGTTACAAACCGGGACAGGATAATGAAAAACTGTTTTTT.